This T cell receptor (beta chain) was documented in a study of T cells in Graves' hyperthyroidism and ophthalmopathy. Graves' hyperthyroidism was deemed stable absent ophthalmopathy progression within 18 months. Lactation, pregnancy, other autoimmune disease or uncontrolled infection led to exclusion of patients. In making diagnoses, clinical symptoms, serum thyroxine and TRAb, thyroid ultrasound and orbital computed tomography were all used. Broader study findings: Blood also held most thyroid clonotypes expanded beyond 0.001.

RNA transcripts provided the source from which TCR beta CDR3 regions were amplified. HTBI primers were used for first-round RT-PCR of the TCR CDR3. TCRdb used MiXCR to reprocess the multiplex PCR reads, holding one entry per CDR3 protein. The table records about 360,000 distinct CDR3 sequences, around 13% of them present only once. Ten or more counts support this clonotype. As yet, its antigen is unknown. The CDR3 consists of 16 residues. The ends were cut back, 5 bases at V and 1 base at J, with 18 bases in the middle. Germline V gene data show CDR1 as MDHEN and CDR2 as SYDVKM. Specimen: blood. V usage is TRBV28 and J usage is TRBJ2-7, with D tentatively TRBD2 (6 bases). This sequence was found in a woman under 30 with Graves' hyperthyroidism. The CDR3, as DNA: TGTGCCAGCAGTCTCCATCTATCGGAGGGATCCTACGAGCAGTACTTC. Translated: CASSLHLSEGSYEQYF.